These T cell receptor beta chains were read from a single sample in a study of blood T cell repertoires in COVID-19. The repertoire was sequenced with immunoSEQ multiplex PCR; TCRdb's copy has only in-frame clones and lacks some. The data show 250,000 or so clones, with about 91% seen just once and 4.6% held by the top ten. Sequencing was performed on peripheral blood. These receptors came from a woman in her thirties or forties who had recovered from COVID-19. CDR3s leave out the opening cysteine and the closing phenylalanine or tryptophan.

V,J,CDR3
TRBV19,TRBJ1-1,AAQYGAGNTEAF
TRBV19,TRBJ1-5,ASSGDTYNQPQH
TRBV11-3,TRBJ1-2,ASSGGQRVYGYT
TRBV19,TRBJ1-2,ASSRAGGLYGYT
TRBV5-5,TRBJ2-1,ASSWLDGNEQF
TRBV14,TRBJ1-3,ASSPRVSGNTIY
TRBV16,TRBJ1-6,ASSPEGQGDSPLH
TRBV7-3,TRBJ1-5,ASSLPPGPQH
TRBV19,TRBJ2-3,ASSISGTGTDTQY
TRBV9,TRBJ2-1,ASSTSGGSYNEQF
TRBV14,TRBJ1-4,ASSPGRRNEKLF
TRBV7-2,TRBJ2-3,ASSLLADTDTQY
TRBV19,TRBJ2-5,ASSRDRGEAEY
TRBV11-2,TRBJ2-1,ASSLVTGKDEQF
TRBV6-2/TRBV6-3,TRBJ2-3,ASSPASGADTQY
TRBV21-1,TRBJ1-1,ASTGQPIMNTEAF
TRBV12-3/TRBV12-4,TRBJ2-5,ASSLGRETQY
TRBV19,TRBJ1-3,ASSTPKGDRPLSGNTIY
TRBV3-1/TRBV3-2,TRBJ1-5,ASSQGTGNQPQH
TRBV19,TRBJ2-2,ASSIPSRGTGELF
TRBV19,TRBJ2-2,ASSISGTGGLGGELF
TRBV11-2,TRBJ2-2,ASRIPGTGNTGELF
TRBV20-1,TRBJ2-1,SASTTSGENEQF
TRBV3-1/TRBV3-2,TRBJ1-3,ASSPRQGKYGNTIY
TRBV6-5,TRBJ2-3,ASSYHDRAAADTQY
TRBV5-4,TRBJ1-2,ASSLASRTGVGYT